Listed below are T cell receptor beta chains from one sample, sequenced in a study of T cell responses to AZD1222 COVID-19 vaccine. Data came from immunoSEQ multiplex PCR; TCRdb stores just in-frame clones and leaves some out. The repertoire holds tens of thousands of clones, with 80% to 85% as singletons. This sample comprised peripheral blood, obtained on day 0 of AZD1222 vaccination. Receptors originate from an adult in good health. The CDR3 runs from the conserved cysteine through the conserved F or W. A D gene is named only where the DNA matches it firmly. Clone size, where shown, is once, few, many, or a class for clones that have expanded.

J gene: TRBJ2-1; D gene: -; V gene: TRBV5-6; clone size: -; CDR3 DNA: TGTGCCAGCAGCTTCGGACCCACCAATGAGCAGTTCTTC; CDR3 protein: CASSFGPTNEQFF
J gene: TRBJ1-2; D gene: -; V gene: TRBV7-2; clone size: -; CDR3 DNA: TGTGCCAGCAGCCCCGCGGGAGGGGGTATAAACTATGGCTACACCTTC; CDR3 protein: CASSPAGGGINYGYTF
J gene: TRBJ2-7; D gene: -; V gene: TRBV28; clone size: -; CDR3 DNA: TGTGCCAGCAGTTTGACCTACGAGCAGTACTTC; CDR3 protein: CASSLTYEQYF
J gene: TRBJ1-5; D gene: -; V gene: TRBV12-3/TRBV12-4; clone size: -; CDR3 DNA: TGTGCCAGCAGCCTCTTCAATCAGCCCCAGCATTTT; CDR3 protein: CASSLFNQPQHF
J gene: TRBJ1-2; D gene: -; V gene: TRBV7-2; clone size: -; CDR3 DNA: TGTGCCAGCAGCTCGCATCCAGAGTATGGCTACACCTTC; CDR3 protein: CASSSHPEYGYTF
J gene: TRBJ1-2; D gene: -; V gene: TRBV19; clone size: few; CDR3 DNA: TGTGCCAGTAGACTCGAGGAAGCCCACTATGGCTACACCTTC; CDR3 protein: CASRLEEAHYGYTF
J gene: TRBJ2-3; D gene: TRBD1; V gene: TRBV10-3; clone size: once; CDR3 DNA: TGTGCCATCAGTGACCGGACAGGGTCTGGCACAGATACGCAGTATTTT; CDR3 protein: CAISDRTGSGTDTQYF
J gene: TRBJ2-7; D gene: TRBD1; V gene: TRBV5-4; clone size: -; CDR3 DNA: TGTGCCAGCAGCGCCGGGACAGGGGAATACTACGAGCAGTACTTC; CDR3 protein: CASSAGTGEYYEQYF
J gene: TRBJ1-2; D gene: -; V gene: TRBV4-3; clone size: -; CDR3 DNA: TGCGCCAGCAGCCAAGCCCCTCCCGGGCAGGGGAACTATGGCTACACCTTC; CDR3 protein: CASSQAPPGQGNYGYTF
J gene: TRBJ2-2; D gene: -; V gene: TRBV5-4; clone size: -; CDR3 DNA: TGTGCCAGCAGCTTGCCTACAGGGAACACCGGGGAGCTGTTTTTT; CDR3 protein: CASSLPTGNTGELFF
J gene: TRBJ1-2; D gene: TRBD1; V gene: TRBV19; clone size: -; CDR3 DNA: TGTGCCACTGAGGGAAGAGATTACAGGGGGCAAGATGGCTACACCTTC; CDR3 protein: CATEGRDYRGQDGYTF
J gene: TRBJ1-1; D gene: TRBD1; V gene: TRBV5-1; clone size: -; CDR3 DNA: TGCGCCAGCAGCTTGGGGGACAGGGAAATCACTGAAGCTTTCTTT; CDR3 protein: CASSLGDREITEAFF
J gene: TRBJ2-7; D gene: -; V gene: TRBV27; clone size: -; CDR3 DNA: TGTGCCAGCAGATTCAAGGGGTACCCCTACGAGCAGTACTTC; CDR3 protein: CASRFKGYPYEQYF
J gene: TRBJ1-6; D gene: -; V gene: TRBV13; clone size: -; CDR3 DNA: TGTGCCAGCAGCCCAGGGGCGAGCTCCTATAATTCACCCCTCCACTTT; CDR3 protein: CASSPGASSYNSPLHF
J gene: TRBJ2-7; D gene: -; V gene: TRBV6-5; clone size: -; CDR3 DNA: TGTGCCAGCAGTTCGTTCGAAGGGGGCGGGATCTACGAGCAGTACTTC; CDR3 protein: CASSSFEGGGIYEQYF
J gene: TRBJ1-3; D gene: TRBD1; V gene: TRBV12-3/TRBV12-4; clone size: -; CDR3 DNA: TGTGCCAGCATTCCCCAGGGGGGACACACCATATATTTT; CDR3 protein: CASIPQGGHTIYF
J gene: TRBJ1-3; D gene: -; V gene: TRBV6-1; clone size: -; CDR3 DNA: TGTGCCAGCAGTGAAAGGTCCGCAGGGTTCTCTGGAAACACCATATATTTT; CDR3 protein: CASSERSAGFSGNTIYF
J gene: TRBJ1-4; D gene: TRBD1; V gene: TRBV13; clone size: -; CDR3 DNA: TGTGCCAGCAGCCCCCGACAGGGATTCGAAAAACTGTTTTTT; CDR3 protein: CASSPRQGFEKLFF
J gene: TRBJ2-5; D gene: -; V gene: TRBV11-3; clone size: -; CDR3 DNA: TGTGCCAGCAGCCCCGGGACTTTCCAAGAGACCCAGTACTTC; CDR3 protein: CASSPGTFQETQYF
J gene: TRBJ1-3; D gene: -; V gene: TRBV19; clone size: -; CDR3 DNA: TGTGCCACACAGAGGGGAGAAAGAAACACCATATATTTT; CDR3 protein: CATQRGERNTIYF
J gene: TRBJ2-1; D gene: -; V gene: TRBV27; clone size: -; CDR3 DNA: TGTGCCAGCAGTTTAGAATACAGCTGGAGGGACAATGAGCAGTTCTTC; CDR3 protein: CASSLEYSWRDNEQFF
J gene: TRBJ2-2; D gene: -; V gene: TRBV5-1; clone size: -; CDR3 DNA: TGCGCCAGCAGCTTGGGGGATCCCACCGGGGAGCTGTTTTTT; CDR3 protein: CASSLGDPTGELFF
J gene: TRBJ2-7; D gene: -; V gene: TRBV13; clone size: once; CDR3 DNA: TGTGCCAGCAGCACCCGACAGGTCTCCTACGAGCAGTACTTC; CDR3 protein: CASSTRQVSYEQYF
J gene: TRBJ2-5; D gene: TRBD2; V gene: TRBV5-4; clone size: -; CDR3 DNA: TGTGCCAGCAGCTTGGCCCTAGCGGGGGTTGAGACCCAGTACTTC; CDR3 protein: CASSLALAGVETQYF
J gene: TRBJ1-5; D gene: -; V gene: TRBV6-1; clone size: -; CDR3 DNA: TGTGCCAGCAGTGACAGGTATAGCAATCAGCCCCAGCATTTT; CDR3 protein: CASSDRYSNQPQHF
J gene: TRBJ1-1; D gene: -; V gene: TRBV29-1; clone size: -; CDR3 DNA: TGCAGCGTTGCGGGACAATACACTGAAGCTTTCTTT; CDR3 protein: CSVAGQYTEAFF
J gene: TRBJ1-1; D gene: TRBD1; V gene: TRBV10-1; clone size: once; CDR3 DNA: TGCGCCAGCAGTGAGTCAGCGACAGGGGGAAACACTGAAGCTTTCTTT; CDR3 protein: CASSESATGGNTEAFF
J gene: TRBJ1-3; D gene: -; V gene: TRBV7-9; clone size: -; CDR3 DNA: TGTGCCAGCAGCTTAGGCGACAGCTCTGGAAACACCATATATTTT; CDR3 protein: CASSLGDSSGNTIYF
J gene: TRBJ1-1; D gene: -; V gene: TRBV4-3; clone size: -; CDR3 DNA: TGCGCCAGCAGCCAAGATCAGGGGCTGGCCACTGAAGCTTTCTTT; CDR3 protein: CASSQDQGLATEAFF
J gene: TRBJ2-5; D gene: TRBD1; V gene: TRBV5-6; clone size: -; CDR3 DNA: TGTGCCAGCAGCATATTATCGGGGACAGGGGGTGGGAGAAGAGAGACCCAGTACTTC; CDR3 protein: CASSILSGTGGGRRETQYF
J gene: TRBJ1-1; D gene: -; V gene: TRBV28; clone size: -; CDR3 DNA: TGTGCCAGCACCACGGTCACTGAAGCTTTCTTT; CDR3 protein: CASTTVTEAFF
J gene: TRBJ1-6; D gene: -; V gene: TRBV6-6; clone size: -; CDR3 DNA: TGTGCCAGCACCCCTGTTTTTGGATCACCCCTCCACTTT; CDR3 protein: CASTPVFGSPLHF
J gene: TRBJ1-2; D gene: -; V gene: TRBV28; clone size: few; CDR3 DNA: TGTGCCAGCAGTTTGAACCTTTATGGCTACACCTTC; CDR3 protein: CASSLNLYGYTF
J gene: TRBJ1-1; D gene: -; V gene: TRBV30; clone size: -; CDR3 DNA: TGTGCCTGGAGCCGGGGGCTTTTGGATACTGAAGCTTTCTTT; CDR3 protein: CAWSRGLLDTEAFF
J gene: TRBJ1-5; D gene: -; V gene: TRBV18; clone size: once; CDR3 DNA: TGTGCCAGCTCCTCTGGTTTCAATCAGCCCCAGCATTTT; CDR3 protein: CASSSGFNQPQHF
J gene: TRBJ1-6; D gene: -; V gene: TRBV27; clone size: -; CDR3 DNA: TGTGCCAGCAGCACCAGCGGGTCCTATAATTCACCCCTCCACTTT; CDR3 protein: CASSTSGSYNSPLHF
J gene: TRBJ2-1; D gene: TRBD2; V gene: TRBV10-3; clone size: -; CDR3 DNA: TGTGCCGCAAGAAGCCTAGCGGGGGTATGGGAGCAGTTCTTC; CDR3 protein: CAARSLAGVWEQFF
J gene: TRBJ2-7; D gene: TRBD2; V gene: TRBV7-6; clone size: -; CDR3 DNA: TGTGCCAGCAGCTCCAGGACTAGCGGGGGTGTTTACGAGCAGTACTTC; CDR3 protein: CASSSRTSGGVYEQYF
J gene: TRBJ1-1; D gene: TRBD1; V gene: TRBV11-3; clone size: -; CDR3 DNA: TGTGCCAGCAGCGAGGGACAGGGAAGGCAGACTGAAGCTTTCTTT; CDR3 protein: CASSEGQGRQTEAFF
J gene: TRBJ1-2; D gene: -; V gene: TRBV19; clone size: -; CDR3 DNA: TGTGCCAGTAGTATAGTGGTTTCAGATAACTATGGCTACACCTTC; CDR3 protein: CASSIVVSDNYGYTF
J gene: TRBJ2-5; D gene: -; V gene: TRBV5-1; clone size: -; CDR3 DNA: TGCGCCAGCAGCTTTAACAGTCTGGGGGAGACCCAGTACTTC; CDR3 protein: CASSFNSLGETQYF
J gene: TRBJ1-4; D gene: TRBD1; V gene: TRBV29-1; clone size: once; CDR3 DNA: TGCAGCGCTGGGACAGGGGGTAATGAAAAACTGTTTTTT; CDR3 protein: CSAGTGGNEKLFF
J gene: TRBJ2-3; D gene: TRBD2; V gene: TRBV5-1; clone size: -; CDR3 DNA: TGCGCCAGCAGCCCACGACTAGCGGGGGGGATAGATACGCAGTATTTT; CDR3 protein: CASSPRLAGGIDTQYF
J gene: TRBJ1-1; D gene: -; V gene: TRBV10-3; clone size: -; CDR3 DNA: TGTGCCATCAGTGCCCAGACAGGATTTACTGAAGCTTTCTTT; CDR3 protein: CAISAQTGFTEAFF
J gene: TRBJ2-2; D gene: -; V gene: TRBV7-2; clone size: -; CDR3 DNA: TGTGCCAGCAGCTTAGCGGGAACCGGGGAGCTGTTTTTT; CDR3 protein: CASSLAGTGELFF
J gene: TRBJ2-5; D gene: -; V gene: TRBV15; clone size: -; CDR3 DNA: TGTGCCACCAGCAGAGAAACAGGAGAAGGAGAGACCCAGTACTTC; CDR3 protein: CATSRETGEGETQYF
J gene: TRBJ2-1; D gene: -; V gene: TRBV7-2; clone size: -; CDR3 DNA: TGTGCCAGCAGCCCCCCCGTGCAGGTGATGGTCTTC; CDR3 protein: CASSPPVQVMVF
J gene: TRBJ2-7; D gene: TRBD1; V gene: TRBV10-3; clone size: -; CDR3 DNA: TGTGCCATCAGTGACCTCGACAGGGGTGGGTACGAGCAGTACTTC; CDR3 protein: CAISDLDRGGYEQYF
J gene: TRBJ1-6; D gene: TRBD1; V gene: TRBV7-8; clone size: -; CDR3 DNA: TGTGCCAGCACTCCGGGACAGCGGGGCTCACCCCTCCACTTT; CDR3 protein: CASTPGQRGSPLHF
J gene: TRBJ2-1; D gene: TRBD2; V gene: TRBV4-2; clone size: -; CDR3 DNA: TGTGCCAGCAGCCAAGAAGCTAGCGGGGTAGGAAATGAGCAGTTCTTC; CDR3 protein: CASSQEASGVGNEQFF
J gene: TRBJ1-5; D gene: TRBD1; V gene: TRBV5-8; clone size: -; CDR3 DNA: TGTGCCAGCAGCACTTATAGACAGGGGTATAACCAGCCCCAGCATTTT; CDR3 protein: CASSTYRQGYNQPQHF
J gene: TRBJ2-2; D gene: -; V gene: TRBV5-1; clone size: -; CDR3 DNA: TGCGCCAGCAGCCCAGGGACGGCGAACGGGGAGCTGTTTTTT; CDR3 protein: CASSPGTANGELFF
J gene: TRBJ2-1; D gene: -; V gene: TRBV6-2/TRBV6-3; clone size: -; CDR3 DNA: TGTGCCAGCAGTTATTCCCGCCTAGCCCCTGAGCAGTTCTTC; CDR3 protein: CASSYSRLAPEQFF
J gene: TRBJ1-1; D gene: -; V gene: TRBV6-6; clone size: -; CDR3 DNA: TGTGCCAGCAGGCCCTCGAGGGCGGGAGCTTTCTTT; CDR3 protein: CASRPSRAGAFF
J gene: TRBJ1-5; D gene: -; V gene: TRBV30; clone size: -; CDR3 DNA: TGTGCCTGGAAGGACGGGCATAGCAATCAGCCCCAGCATTTT; CDR3 protein: CAWKDGHSNQPQHF
J gene: TRBJ2-7; D gene: -; V gene: TRBV5-6; clone size: -; CDR3 DNA: TGTGCCAGCAGCTTGGGGGAAGGGAGGTTCTACGAGCAGTACTTC; CDR3 protein: CASSLGEGRFYEQYF